Given below is one T cell receptor (beta chain) in context. The data are from a study of control samples from healthy donors and cancer patients. Sequencing used immunoSEQ multiplex PCR; TCRdb keeps in-frame clones, though not all of them. The sample carries 160,000 or so clones, less than 95% recorded once. The sequencing input was PBMCs. The receptor was isolated from a man between 60 and 75 years old with colorectal cancer.

CDR3 bases: TGTGCCAGCAGTTACTCAGGCAGGGGGGGCTATGGCTACACCTTC. It is translated as CASSYSGRGGYGYTF. The chain combines TRBV6-5 with TRBJ1-2; 7 nucleotides agree with TRBD1. The germline gives CDR1 MNHEY, CDR2 SVGAGI. The CDR3 is made up of 15 amino acids. The junction had 5 bases not matched to a gene; V was cut back by 0 bases and J by 4 bases.